What follows are 31 T cell receptor delta chains derived from one specimen sequenced in a study of delta chain sequences of gamma delta T cells. TCRdb re-called the PCR reads through CATT. The profile shows roughly 3,500 delta-chain clones, under 80% of them singletons. The sample taken for sequencing was a tumor sample. The origin of the receptors is a human donor with breast cancer.

As concerns this clone: One junction end disagrees with the germline gene, perhaps due to a read error. The rearrangement links TRDV2 to TRDJ1; 7 bases are shared with TRDD3. Germline V CDR1 and CDR2: GEAIGNYY, EKD. The CDR3 runs to 15 residues. The CDR3 bases are TGTGCTTGTGACCCAGTGGGGGAGGACCCTGTTAACTTTATCTTT. This gives the protein CACDPVGEDPVNFIF.

This clone was counted between two and nine times. This DNA translates differently at residue 4 from the TCRdb protein, which is that of a much larger clone; a read error is likely, and the protein shown is the DNA's own translation. Written as DNA, the CDR3 is TGTGCTCTTGTGGAACTCCTCTTTCACTGGGGGGTTTTCACCGATAAACTCATCTTT. Amino acid sequence: CALVELLFHWGVFTDKLIF. The rearrangement uses TRDV1 and TRDJ1; 8 nucleotides match TRDD3. Per germline, CDR1 TSWWSYY and CDR2 QGS. This CDR3 comprises 19 residues.

By its share, this clone is medium-sized. TCRdb has a much larger clone's protein, which differs at residue 11 from the translation of this DNA, likely because of a read error; what is shown is the protein translated from the DNA. The same CDR3 is also encoded by other DNA sequences in this sample. This chain joins TRDV2 and TRDJ1; perhaps TRDD3 as D (6 bases). Germline assignment: CDR1 GEAIGNYY and CDR2 EKD. There are 20 residues in the CDR3. Deletions cut 0 bases from V and 0 bases from J, with 25 bases between. In nucleotides, the CDR3 is TGTGCCTGTGACACCGTGTCAAGGGAGGGGGAACGACCTTACACCGATAAACTCATCTTT. Residues: CACDTVSREGERPYTDKLIF.

In its sample, this clone was seen once. The V and J genes are TRDV2 and TRDJ1, with a possible D match to TRDD3 (6 bases). This CDR3 has 20 amino acids. Germline-derived CDR1 and CDR2 are GEAIGNYY and EKD. The CDR3 DNA is TGTTCTTTTGTCACCGTGTCACGGGAGGGGGACCGACCTTACTCCGCTACACTCATCTTT. This translates into CSFVTVSREGDRPYSATLIF.

J is TRDJ1 and V is TRDV2; D unresolved. The CDR3 contains 18 residues. The V gene's germline CDR1 is GEAIGNYY and CDR2 EKD. V was cut by 9 bases and J by 14 bases, with 42 bases left in between. The CDR3 DNA is TGTGCCACCGTGACAAGGGAGTGGGACCGATCTGACACCGAAAAGATGATCTTT. As protein: CATVTREWDRSDTEKMIF.

This clone was observed a few times. The protein given by TCRdb reflects a much larger clone and differs at residues 2 and 3 from this DNA's translation, likely from a read error; the protein shown is the DNA's translation. The rearrangement joins TRDV2 to TRDJ1, with a tentative D call TRDD3 (5 bases). This CDR3 spans 14 amino acids. From germline, CDR1 is GEAIGNYY and CDR2 EKD. CDR3 sequence reads: CSFDTVVQGFKLIF. The CDR3 DNA follows: TGTTCCTTTGACACCGTTGTTCAGGGATTTAAACTCATCTTT.

The rearrangement joins TRDV2 to TRDJ1; D perhaps matches TRDD3 (5 bases). Trimming shortened V by 1 base and J by 11 bases, and 28 bases separated the two germline ends. CDR1 and CDR2 (germline): GEAIGNYY, EKD. The CDR3 is 17 amino acids. The CDR3 loop reads CACDTVGNLVYTVNLIF. CDR3 in DNA: TGTGCCTGTGACACGGTGGGGAACCTTGTTTACACCGTTAACCTCATCTTT.

The chain recombines TRDV2 with TRDJ1; the D gene is possibly TRDD3 (6 bases). V gave up 0 bases and J gave up 10 bases, with 32 bases separating them. The CDR3 contains 19 residues. Germline lookup yields CDR1 GEAIGNYY and CDR2 EKD. In DNA, the CDR3 is TGTGCCTGTGACACCGTAGGATACTGCGGGGACCAATACACCGATCTACTCATCTTT. This sequence encodes CACDTVGYCGDQYTDLLIF.

A note on this clone: The TCRdb protein comes from a much larger clone and disagrees with this DNA's translation at residue 14, likely due to a read error; the protein given here is derived from the DNA. The CDR3 loop reads CACDTVHFGGGFFTDKLIF. CDR3 in DNA: TGTGCCTGTGACACCGTTCACTTTGGTGGGGGATTCTTTACCGATAAACTCATCTTT. This chain joins TRDV2 and TRDJ1, with 8 bases that match TRDD3. The V gene end was trimmed by 0 bases and the J gene end by 2 bases; junction bases not matched to a gene: 16. Germline V CDR1 and CDR2: GEAIGNYY, EKD. CDR3 length: 19 amino acids.

Remarks on this clone: Germline and junction disagree at one end, which may indicate a read error. This chain joins TRDV2 and TRDJ1; D ambiguous. CDR3 length: 20 amino acids. The germline gives CDR1 GEAIGNYY, CDR2 EKD. The chain's CDR3 is CACATLSREVDRPYSDKLIF. The CDR3 nucleotides are TGTGCCTGTGCCACCTTGTCAAGGGAGGTTGACAGACCTTACAGCGATAAACTCATCTTT.

This clone rates as large. This same CDR3 is encoded by further DNA sequences in the sample. The V and J genes are TRDV2 and TRDJ1; D is possibly TRDD3 (5 bases). Per the germline V gene, CDR1 is GEAIGNYY and CDR2 is EKD. CDR3 size: 16 residues. V gave up 5 bases and J gave up 0 bases, with 18 bases separating them. This CDR3 is CACVSLDGDHTDKLIF. CDR3 nucleotides: TGTGCCTGTGTCTCCCTGGACGGGGACCACACCGATAAACTCATCTTT.

On this clone itself: A junction end diverges from the germline sequence, so it may reflect a read error. CDR3 loop: CACDPLGEDTVSREGDRPYTDKLIF. The CDR3 nucleotides are TGTGCCTGTGACCCATTGGGGGAGGACACCGTGTCAAGGGAGGGGGACCGACCTTACACGGATAAACTCATCTTT. The J gene is TRDJ1, the V gene TRDV2, with 7 bases lining up with TRDD3. The length of the CDR3 is 25 residues. Germline CDR1 reads GEAIGNYY; CDR2 reads EKD.

Sample share makes this clone medium-sized. The protein in TCRdb stems from a much larger clone and differs at residue 9 from this DNA's translation, likely a read error; here the protein is translated from the DNA. The CDR3 loop reads CACDPVGEGTDKLIF. CDR3 nucleotide sequence: TGTGCCTGTGACCCAGTGGGGGAGGGCACCGATAAACTCATCTTT. The V gene is TRDV2, the J gene TRDJ1, with 7 nucleotides matching TRDD3. The CDR3 runs 15 residues. Germline CDR1 reads GEAIGNYY; CDR2 reads EKD. Unmatched junction bases numbered 7, after V lost 3 bases and J lost 1 base.

To note about this clone: The junction shows a germline mismatch at one end, possibly a read error. The rearrangement uses TRDV2 and TRDJ1; a weak D match, TRDD3 (6 bases). CDR3 length equals 20 residues. The germline gives CDR1 GEAIGNYY, CDR2 EKD. The CDR3 loop is CASDTIARGGNRAYTDKIIF. In nucleotides, the CDR3 is TGTGCCTCCGACACCATTGCAAGGGGGGGGAACCGAGCGTACACCGATAAAATCATCTTT.

J is TRDJ1 and V is TRDV2; D remains ambiguous. Germline loops: CDR1 GEAIGNYY, CDR2 EKD. With 5 bases removed from V and 5 bases from J, the gap between germline ends came to 29 bases. The CDR3 covers 18 residues. The CDR3 DNA reads as TGTGCCTGTGCCCCTGAGATGGGAATTACAGCTGTAAAAGATAAACTCATCTTT. Amino acid sequence: CACAPEMGITAVKDKLIF.

This sequence joins TRDV1 and TRDJ1; D not certain. The CDR3 sequence is 14 residues long. Germline V gene lookup returns CDR1 TSWWSYY and CDR2 QGS. V was trimmed by 5 bases and J by 0 bases, leaving 10 bases between them. This chain's CDR3 is CALGSRGYTDKLIF. The DNA of the CDR3 is TGTGCTCTTGGGTCAAGAGGGTACACCGATAAACTCATCTTT.

This chain links TRDV2 with TRDJ1; D possibly corresponds to TRDD3 (6 bases). CDR3 length equals 15 residues. Trimming shortened V by 3 bases and J by 0 bases, and 13 bases separated the two germline ends. Germline V gene lookup returns CDR1 GEAIGNYY and CDR2 EKD. CDR3 in amino acids: CACDAIRGYTDKLIF. The CDR3 DNA reads as TGTGCCTGTGACGCAATAAGGGGATACACCGATAAACTCATCTTT.

There are a few counts of this clone. The TCRdb protein comes from a much larger clone and disagrees with this DNA's translation at residue 12, likely due to a read error; the protein given here is derived from the DNA. The J gene is TRDJ1, the V gene TRDV2; D not certain. This CDR3 has 14 residues. Germline V gene sequence: CDR1 GEAIGNYY, CDR2 EKD. CDR3: CACDTVSPDDKPIF. The DNA of the CDR3 is TGTGCCTGTGACACTGTTTCCCCGGACGATAAACCCATCTTT.

This clone was seen more than once but under ten times. This DNA's translation and the protein TCRdb lists, from a much larger clone, do not match at residue 12, likely due to a read error; the protein shown is translated from the DNA. The CDR3 loop reads CACDSLWQTGIPYTDKLIF. The CDR3 nucleotides are TGTGCCTGTGACTCCCTTTGGCAAACGGGGATACCTTACACCGATAAACTCATCTTT. The chain combines TRDV2 with TRDJ1; 8 bases match TRDD3. Trimming removed 3 bases from V and 0 bases from J; junction bases left unmatched: 17. The germline V gene encodes CDR1 GEAIGNYY and CDR2 EKD. This CDR3 has 19 amino acids.

The chain employs TRDV3 and TRDJ1, with 12 nucleotides matching TRDD3. Germline V CDR1 and CDR2: TVYSNPD, GDNSRS (reference sequence). The CDR3 is made up of 19 amino acids. After removal of 4 bases from V and 3 bases from J, the junction contained 21 bases not matched to a gene. CDR3 amino acids: CASFPGNLLGDTVADKLIF. CDR3 sequence (DNA): TGTGCCTCCTTCCCCGGTAATTTACTGGGGGATACAGTGGCCGATAAACTCATCTTT.

On this clone: At one of its ends the junction is not consistent with the germline gene, which may arise from a read error. The rearrangement joins TRDV2 to TRDJ1; D gene unclear. Germline values: CDR1 GEAIGNYY, CDR2 EKD. The CDR3 covers 15 residues. CDR3 region: CACDTVMHNTDKLIF. The CDR3 nucleotides are TGTGCCTGTGACACCGTGATGCACAACACGGATAAACTCATCTTT.

The CDR3 DNA reads as TGTGCCTGTGACACCGTAGGGATACGCGACAGTAAACTCATCTTT. This translates into CACDTVGIRDSKLIF. The J gene is TRDJ1, the V gene TRDV2; 8 bases line up with TRDD3. The CDR3 totals 15 residues. Trimming removed 0 bases from V and 7 bases from J; junction bases left unmatched: 9. From germline, CDR1 is GEAIGNYY and CDR2 EKD.

No J gene was named, though the V gene is TRDV2; the table names TRDD3, a call not compared with the DNA. There are 17 residues in the CDR3. CDR1 is GEAIGNYY, CDR2 EKD, per germline. The CDR3 region is CACDSSSSWDIPDMLFF. DNA for the CDR3: TGTGCCTGTGACTCATCTAGCTCCTGGGACATCCCAGATATGCTCTTCTTT.

This clone is categorized as medium-sized. The mismatch at residue 4 between this DNA's translation and the TCRdb protein of a much larger clone likely reflects a read error; the protein shown is translated from the DNA. The chain has TRDV2 and TRDJ1; D might be TRDD3 (6 bases). CDR1 and CDR2 (germline): GEAIGNYY, EKD. This CDR3 comprises 20 residues. CDR3 protein: CACATVSREGDRPYTDKLIF. The CDR3 DNA reads TGTGCCTGTGCCACCGTGTCAAGGGAGGGGGACCGACCTTACACCGATAAACTCATCTTT.

This clone is termed medium-sized (0.01 to 0.1%). In the same sample, other DNA sequences code for this CDR3. V and J are TRDV1 and TRDJ1, with a possible D match to TRDD2 (5 bases). Looked up from germline, CDR1 is TSWWSYY and CDR2 is QGS. Deletions cut 4 bases from V and 0 bases from J, with 21 bases between. This CDR3 comprises 18 residues. The CDR3 nucleotides are TGTGCTCTTGGGGTCGTCCTAATGGAAAGGTGGTACACCGATAAACTCATCTTT. Amino acids: CALGVVLMERWYTDKLIF.

Details on this clone: A junction end diverges from the germline sequence, so it may reflect a read error. V and J are TRDV2 and TRDJ1, with TRDD3 as a possible D gene (6 bases). The CDR3 spans 20 residues. Germline CDR1 and CDR2: GEAIGNYY and EKD. The CDR3, as DNA: TGTTCTTTTGTCTTCGTGTCAAGGGAGGGGGACCGACCTTACACCGATAAATTATTCTTT. It translates to CSFVFVSREGDRPYTDKLFF.

The CDR3 protein is CACYILGVLVDTGDLIIF. As DNA, the CDR3 is TGTGCCTGTTACATCCTGGGGGTACTGGTGGATACCGGCGATCTAATCATCTTT. The chain is built from TRDV2 and TRDJ1, with 7 bases matching TRDD3. Germline lookup yields CDR1 GEAIGNYY and CDR2 EKD. V trimming: 6 bases; J trimming: 12 bases; junction bases outside the gene matches: 30. CDR3 size: 18 residues.

A single count supports this clone. The V gene is TRDV1, the J gene TRDJ1; 7 bases are a match to TRDD3. The DNA matches TRDJ2 better at its end, which makes the J call doubtful. Germline V gives CDR1 TSWWSYY, CDR2 QGS. The CDR3 contains 18 residues. CDR3 bases: TGTGCTCTTGGGGAACCATTGCTGTGGGATACATCCTCCGATAATCTCTTCTTT. Protein: CALGEPLLWDTSSDNLFF.

In its sample, this clone is medium-sized (0.01 to 0.1%). It is likely a read error: a sequence one base away is far more abundant. The same CDR3 arises from other DNA sequences in this sample as well. V and J are TRDV2 and TRDJ1; D not resolved. This CDR3 has 18 residues. CDR1 is GEAIGNYY and CDR2 is EKD in the germline V gene. The CDR3 sequence: CACDTLLDRSEYTDKLIF. The CDR3 DNA is TGTGCCTGTGACACTTTGCTTGATCGATCGGAGTACACAGATAAACTCATCTTT.

The chain is built from TRDV2 and TRDJ1, with a weak D call TRDD3 (6 bases). Germline V gene lookup returns CDR1 GEAIGNYY and CDR2 EKD. The V gene lost 9 bases and the J gene lost 2 bases, with 36 bases spanning the gap. The CDR3 loop spans 20 amino acids. CDR3 nucleotides: TGTGCCCGTGGGGAAGTAGCAAGGGAGGGGGACAGCCCAGAAACCGATAAACTCATCTTT. Protein product: CARGEVAREGDSPETDKLIF.

This clone was seen more than once but under ten times. For this DNA, TCRdb reports the protein of a much larger clone, which diverges at residue 10, most likely from a read error; the protein presented here is translated directly from the DNA. The chain employs TRDV2 and TRDJ1; a possible D gene is TRDD3 (5 bases). Trimming shortened V by 5 bases and J by 1 base, and 19 bases separated the two germline ends. The CDR3 covers 16 residues. Per germline, CDR1 GEAIGNYY and CDR2 EKD. CDR3 protein: CACVSLDGDRTDKLIF. The CDR3 bases are TGTGCCTGTGTCTCCCTGGACGGGGACCGCACCGATAAACTCATCTTT.